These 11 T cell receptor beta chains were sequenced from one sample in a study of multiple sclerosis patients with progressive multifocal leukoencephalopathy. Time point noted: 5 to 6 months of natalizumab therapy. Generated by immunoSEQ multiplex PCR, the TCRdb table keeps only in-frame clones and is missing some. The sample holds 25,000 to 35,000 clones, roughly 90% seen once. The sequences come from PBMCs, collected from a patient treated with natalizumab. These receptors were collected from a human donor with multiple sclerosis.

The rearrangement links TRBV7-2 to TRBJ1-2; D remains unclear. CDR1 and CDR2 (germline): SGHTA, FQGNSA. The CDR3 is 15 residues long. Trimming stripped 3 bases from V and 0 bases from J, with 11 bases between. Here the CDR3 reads CASSFKRASNYGYTF. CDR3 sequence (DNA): TGTGCCAGCAGCTTTAAGCGGGCCTCTAACTATGGCTACACCTTC.

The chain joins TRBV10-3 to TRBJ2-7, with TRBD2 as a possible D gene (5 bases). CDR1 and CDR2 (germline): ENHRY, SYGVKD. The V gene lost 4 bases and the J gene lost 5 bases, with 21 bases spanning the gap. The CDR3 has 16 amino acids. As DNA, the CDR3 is TGTGCCATCAGTGGGGTACCCGGGAACACTCGGAACGAGCAGTACTTC. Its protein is CAISGVPGNTRNEQYF.

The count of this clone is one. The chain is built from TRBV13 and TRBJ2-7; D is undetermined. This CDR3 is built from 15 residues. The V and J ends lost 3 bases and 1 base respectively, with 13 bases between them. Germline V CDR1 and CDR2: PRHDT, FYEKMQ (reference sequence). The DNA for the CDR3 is TGTGCCAGCAGCTTCCGGAAGGTCGCATCCTACGAGCAGTACTTC. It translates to CASSFRKVASYEQYF.

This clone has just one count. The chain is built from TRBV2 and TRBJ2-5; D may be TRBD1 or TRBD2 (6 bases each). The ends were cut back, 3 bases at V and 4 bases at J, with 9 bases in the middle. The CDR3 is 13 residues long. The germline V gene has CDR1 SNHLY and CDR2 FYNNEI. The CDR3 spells CASSDRGGETQYF. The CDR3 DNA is TGTGCCAGCAGTGACAGGGGAGGAGAGACCCAGTACTTC.

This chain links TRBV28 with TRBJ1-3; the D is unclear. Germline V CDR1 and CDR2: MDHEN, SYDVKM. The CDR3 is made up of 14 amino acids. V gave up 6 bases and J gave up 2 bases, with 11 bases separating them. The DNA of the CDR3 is TGTGCCAGCAGAAAGAGAAATACTGGAAACACCATATATTTT. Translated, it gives CASRKRNTGNTIYF.

The CDR3 loop is CASSLASSRNEQFF. The CDR3 bases are TGTGCCAGCAGCTTGGCTAGCAGTCGCAATGAGCAGTTCTTC. The chain joins TRBV5-4 to TRBJ2-1; possible D gene TRBD2, 5 bases. Trimming stripped 0 bases from V and 6 bases from J, with 10 bases between. The CDR3 length is 14 residues. CDR1 is SGHNT and CDR2 is YYREEE in the germline V gene (reference sequence).

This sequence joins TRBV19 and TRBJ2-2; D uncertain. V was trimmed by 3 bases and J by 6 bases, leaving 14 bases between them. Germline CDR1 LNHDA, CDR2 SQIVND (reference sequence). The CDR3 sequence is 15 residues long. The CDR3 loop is CASSMWQPNPGELFF. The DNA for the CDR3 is TGTGCCAGTAGTATGTGGCAGCCCAACCCCGGGGAGCTGTTTTTT.

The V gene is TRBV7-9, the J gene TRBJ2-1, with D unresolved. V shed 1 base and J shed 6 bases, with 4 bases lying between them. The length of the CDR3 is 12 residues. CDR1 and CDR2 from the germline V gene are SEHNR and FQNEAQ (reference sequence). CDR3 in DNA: TGTGCCAGCAGCTTAGACCGCAATGAGCAGTTCTTC. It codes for CASSLDRNEQFF.

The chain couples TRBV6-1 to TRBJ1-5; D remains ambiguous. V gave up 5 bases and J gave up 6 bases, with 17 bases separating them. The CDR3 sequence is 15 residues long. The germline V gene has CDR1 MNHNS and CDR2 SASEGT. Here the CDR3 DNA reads TGTGCCAGCAGTATATCCGGCTTTCCCAGTCAGCCCCAGCATTTT. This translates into CASSISGFPSQPQHF.

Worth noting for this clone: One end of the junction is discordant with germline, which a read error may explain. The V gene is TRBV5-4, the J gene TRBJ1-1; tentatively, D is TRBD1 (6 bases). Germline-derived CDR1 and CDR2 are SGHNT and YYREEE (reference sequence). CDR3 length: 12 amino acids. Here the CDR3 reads CASSLGDTGAFF. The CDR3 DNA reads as TGTGCCAGCAGCTTGGGGGACACTGGAGCTTTCTTT.

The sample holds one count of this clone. CDR3 sequence reads: CASSFRTSGVYEQYF. The CDR3 DNA reads as TGTGCCAGCAGTTTTAGGACTAGCGGAGTCTACGAGCAGTACTTC. The genes are TRBV27 and TRBJ2-7, with TRBD2 matching 10 bases. V shed 3 bases, J shed 3 bases, and the junction held 5 bases outside the gene matches. CDR1 is MNHEY and CDR2 is SMNVEV in the germline V gene (reference sequence). The CDR3 loop spans 15 amino acids.